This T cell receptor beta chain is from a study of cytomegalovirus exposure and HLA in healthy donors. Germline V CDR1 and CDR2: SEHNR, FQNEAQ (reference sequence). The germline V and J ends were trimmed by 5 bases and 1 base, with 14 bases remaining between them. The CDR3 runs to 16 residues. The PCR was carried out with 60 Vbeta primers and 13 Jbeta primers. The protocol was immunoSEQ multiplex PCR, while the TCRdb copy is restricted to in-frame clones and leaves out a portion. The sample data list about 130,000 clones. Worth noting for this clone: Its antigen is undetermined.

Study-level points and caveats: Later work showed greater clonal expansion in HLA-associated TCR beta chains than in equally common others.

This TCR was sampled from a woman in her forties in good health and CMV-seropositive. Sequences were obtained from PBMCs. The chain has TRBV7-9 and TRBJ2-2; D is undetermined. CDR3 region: CASSPPLRLNTGELFF. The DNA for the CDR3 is TGTGCCAGCAGCCCCCCCCTGCGGTTGAACACCGGGGAGCTGTTTTTT.